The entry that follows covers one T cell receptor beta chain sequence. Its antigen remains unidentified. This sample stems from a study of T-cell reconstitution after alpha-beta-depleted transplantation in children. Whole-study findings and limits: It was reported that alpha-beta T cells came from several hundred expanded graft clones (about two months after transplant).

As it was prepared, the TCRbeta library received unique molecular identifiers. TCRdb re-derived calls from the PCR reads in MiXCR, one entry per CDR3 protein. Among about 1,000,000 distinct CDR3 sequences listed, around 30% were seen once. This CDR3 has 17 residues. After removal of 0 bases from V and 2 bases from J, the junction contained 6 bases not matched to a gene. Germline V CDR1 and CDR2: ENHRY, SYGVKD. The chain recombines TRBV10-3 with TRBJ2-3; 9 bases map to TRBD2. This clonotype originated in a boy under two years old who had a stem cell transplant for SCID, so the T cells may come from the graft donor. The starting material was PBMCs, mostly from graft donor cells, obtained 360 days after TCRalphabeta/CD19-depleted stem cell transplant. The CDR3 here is CAISESLAGASTDTQYF. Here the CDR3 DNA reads TGTGCCATCAGTGAGTCCTTAGCGGGGGCCTCCACAGATACGCAGTATTTT.